These T cell receptor beta chains were read from a single sample in a study of blood T cell repertoires in COVID-19. Data came from immunoSEQ multiplex PCR; TCRdb stores just in-frame clones and leaves some out. The sample holds approximately 46,000 clones, approximately 85% seen once. Specimen: peripheral blood. The origin of the receptors is a human donor in a cohort sampled during active COVID-19. Both conserved end residues are part of each CDR3. Fields, in order: CDR3 protein, CDR3 DNA, V gene, D gene, J gene, clone size. A D gene is named only where the DNA matches it firmly. Clone size is shown for a subset of rows, as once, few, many or a class of expanded clone.

CASTLAGTDTQYF,TGTGCCAGCACCCTAGCTGGGACAGATACGCAGTATTTT,TRBV5-4,.,TRBJ2-3,.
CASSLSGFSSYNEQFF,TGTGCCAGCAGCTTATCGGGGTTCAGCTCCTACAATGAGCAGTTCTTC,TRBV7-8,.,TRBJ2-1,.
CASSRDRDYEQYF,TGTGCCAGCAGTCGGGACAGGGACTACGAGCAGTACTTC,TRBV12-3/TRBV12-4,TRBD1,TRBJ2-7,.
CASSQTKSGTGAGNTIYF,TGCGCCAGCAGCCAAACTAAGAGTGGGACAGGGGCTGGAAACACCATATATTTT,TRBV4-1,TRBD1,TRBJ1-3,once
CASSPDRGRNSPLHF,TGCGCCAGCAGCCCCGACAGGGGGCGGAATTCACCCCTCCACTTT,TRBV10-2,TRBD1,TRBJ1-6,.
CASSLTGMTEAFF,TGTGCCAGCAGCCTAACAGGGATGACTGAAGCTTTCTTT,TRBV6-5,.,TRBJ1-1,.
CASSKTGAGGYNEQFF,TGCGCCAGCAGCAAAACCGGGGCGGGGGGATACAATGAGCAGTTCTTC,TRBV5-1,TRBD2,TRBJ2-1,.
CACTIRGGNTGELFF,TGTGCCTGCACAATCCGGGGGGGAAACACCGGGGAGCTGTTTTTT,TRBV30,TRBD2,TRBJ2-2,.
CASSKAGGPNNEQFF,TGTGCCAGCAGCAAAGCGGGGGGGCCGAACAATGAGCAGTTCTTC,TRBV4-2,TRBD2,TRBJ2-1,few
CASSYGGYYEQYF,TGTGCCAGCAGTTACGGGGGGTACTACGAGCAGTACTTC,TRBV6-2/TRBV6-3,.,TRBJ2-7,once
CASSLQATSRETQYF,TGTGCCAGCAGCTTACAGGCGACTAGCAGGGAGACCCAGTACTTC,TRBV7-2,TRBD2,TRBJ2-5,.
CASSYARQGAHKYF,TGTGCCAGCAGCTACGCCCGACAGGGGGCGCACAAGTACTTC,TRBV3-1/TRBV3-2,TRBD1,TRBJ2-7,.
CSASRRGPYNEQFF,TGCAGTGCTAGTCGGCGGGGCCCCTACAATGAGCAGTTCTTC,TRBV20-1,.,TRBJ2-1,.
CASGYTESTDTQYF,TGTGCCAGCGGCTATACAGAAAGCACAGATACGCAGTATTTT,TRBV27,.,TRBJ2-3,.
CSASTVYSNQPQHF,TGCAGTGCTAGTACAGTTTATAGCAATCAGCCCCAGCATTTT,TRBV20-1,.,TRBJ1-5,.
CACQGGTGGIEAFF,TGTGCCTGTCAGGGCGGGACAGGGGGTATTGAAGCTTTCTTT,TRBV30,TRBD1,TRBJ1-1,.
CASSPLGQDNSPLHF,TGTGCCAGCAGCCCTCTAGGACAGGATAATTCACCCCTCCACTTT,TRBV3-1/TRBV3-2,TRBD1,TRBJ1-6,.
CASTGRMVNTEAFF,TGTGCCAGCACAGGCAGAATGGTGAACACTGAAGCTTTCTTT,TRBV28,.,TRBJ1-1,.
CASRVRVNTEAFF,TGTGCCAGCAGGGTGCGAGTAAACACTGAAGCTTTCTTT,TRBV6-5,.,TRBJ1-1,few
CASSTGLSTDTQYF,TGTGCCAGCAGCACGGGACTTTCCACAGATACGCAGTATTTT,TRBV7-3,.,TRBJ2-3,.
CASSGDRGTDTQYF,TGTGCCAGCAGCGGCGACAGGGGCACAGATACGCAGTATTTT,TRBV5-5,TRBD1,TRBJ2-3,.
CASRTGTGATNEKLFF,TGTGCCAGTAGAACCGGGACAGGGGCCACTAATGAAAAACTGTTTTTT,TRBV19,TRBD1,TRBJ1-4,.
CASSLGTGEIGNTIYF,TGTGCCAGCAGCTTAGGGACAGGGGAAATTGGAAACACCATATATTTT,TRBV9,TRBD1,TRBJ1-3,few
CASGLVNRTSGKPTLDTQYF,TGTGCTAGTGGTTTGGTTAATCGGACTAGCGGAAAACCCACCCTGGATACGCAGTATTTT,TRBV12-5,TRBD2,TRBJ2-3,once
CASSPRSGGRPGELFF,TGTGCCAGCAGCCCGCGTAGCGGGGGGAGACCCGGGGAGCTGTTTTTT,TRBV3-1/TRBV3-2,TRBD2,TRBJ2-2,.
CASSRGDAGNQPQHF,TGTGCCAGTAGTCGAGGTGATGCGGGCAATCAGCCCCAGCATTTT,TRBV19,.,TRBJ1-5,once
CASSPQSVEAFF,TGTGCCAGCTCACCACAATCTGTCGAAGCTTTCTTT,TRBV18,.,TRBJ1-1,.
CASSQGVRNEAFF,TGTGCCAGCAGCCAGGGCGTAAGGAATGAAGCTTTCTTT,TRBV3-1/TRBV3-2,.,TRBJ1-1,.
CASSQDKTSGGYSGANVLTF,TGTGCCAGCAGCCAAGATAAGACTAGCGGGGGGTACTCTGGGGCCAACGTCCTGACTTTC,TRBV3-1/TRBV3-2,TRBD2,TRBJ2-6,few
CASSDGNRNSPLHF,TGTGCCAGCAGTGACGGTAATAGAAATTCACCCCTCCACTTT,TRBV6-4,.,TRBJ1-6,.
CSVQQGSSTDTQYF,TGCAGCGTTCAACAGGGTTCTAGCACAGATACGCAGTATTTT,TRBV29-1,.,TRBJ2-3,.
CASSWGLLSRGANVLTF,TGCGCCAGCAGCTGGGGACTGCTCTCTCGTGGGGCCAACGTCCTGACTTTC,TRBV5-1,.,TRBJ2-6,.
CASSNGVRNQPQHF,TGTGCCAGTAGTAACGGGGTGCGGAATCAGCCCCAGCATTTT,TRBV19,.,TRBJ1-5,.
CASSPALGGPGTGELFF,TGTGCCAGCAGCCCCGCATTGGGAGGGCCTGGCACCGGGGAGCTGTTTTTT,TRBV7-3,TRBD2,TRBJ2-2,.
CASSLSRSGNTIYF,TGTGCCAGCTCACTCTCGCGGTCTGGAAACACCATATATTTT,TRBV18,.,TRBJ1-3,.
CASSQGHTGGDNEQFF,TGTGCCAGCAGCCAAGGCCACACGGGGGGGGACAATGAGCAGTTCTTC,TRBV4-2,TRBD2,TRBJ2-1,.
CASSLYSGDTEAFF,TGTGCCAGCAGTTTATATAGCGGGGACACTGAAGCTTTCTTT,TRBV27,.,TRBJ1-1,.
CASSQVRTNSYEQYF,TGTGCCAGCAGCCAAGTTAGGACAAACTCCTACGAGCAGTACTTC,TRBV3-1/TRBV3-2,.,TRBJ2-7,.
CASGLAGATYEQYF,TGTGCCAGTGGACTAGCGGGGGCCACCTACGAGCAGTACTTC,TRBV6-5,TRBD2,TRBJ2-7,.
CASRRGSAGNTEAFF,TGTGCCAGCAGACGCGGCAGCGCCGGGAACACTGAAGCTTTCTTT,TRBV6-5,.,TRBJ1-1,.
CASSPDSGSPYTEAFF,TGTGCCAGCAGCCCGGACAGCGGAAGTCCTTACACTGAAGCTTTCTTT,TRBV7-9,.,TRBJ1-1,.
CASSPGTGAGAFF,TGTGCCAGCAGTCCGGGGACAGGGGCGGGGGCTTTCTTT,TRBV7-3,TRBD1,TRBJ1-1,.
CAIRDRSGNTIYF,TGTGCCATCAGGGACAGGTCTGGAAACACCATATATTTT,TRBV10-3,TRBD1,TRBJ1-3,few
CASSFGPLAGPGNEQFF,TGTGCCAGCAGTTTTGGCCCCCTAGCGGGGCCGGGCAATGAGCAGTTCTTC,TRBV28,TRBD2,TRBJ2-1,.
CASSGVTGGLVTF,TGTGCCAGCAGTGGTGTAACAGGGGGCTTGGTTACCTTC,TRBV2,TRBD1,TRBJ1-2,.
CASSESGRPGSPLHF,TGCGCCAGCAGTGAGTCTGGACGTCCGGGGTCACCCCTCCACTTT,TRBV10-1,.,TRBJ1-6,once
CASSNLRSTNEKLFF,TGTGCCAGCAGCAATCTCAGATCAACTAATGAAAAACTGTTTTTT,TRBV21-1,.,TRBJ1-4,.
CASRESPTTTDTQYF,TGCGCCAGCAGGGAGAGTCCTACTACCACAGATACGCAGTATTTT,TRBV10-2,.,TRBJ2-3,few
CAWSVLVATGGEKLFF,TGTGCCTGGAGTGTACTAGTTGCGACAGGGGGAGAAAAACTGTTTTTT,TRBV30,TRBD1,TRBJ1-4,.
CASSLGTGHSNQPQHF,TGTGCCAGCAGCTTAGGGACAGGGCATAGCAATCAGCCCCAGCATTTT,TRBV7-8,TRBD1,TRBJ1-5,.
CASSLGSGGLYEQFF,TGTGCCAGCAGCTTAGGTAGCGGGGGCCTATATGAGCAGTTCTTC,TRBV7-8,TRBD2,TRBJ2-1,.
CASSAIQGARRYF,TGTGCCAGCAGTGCGATTCAGGGGGCTCGGCGGTACTTC,TRBV2,TRBD1,TRBJ2-7,.
CASSPQGNQPQHF,TGTGCCAGCAGCCCCCAGGGTAATCAGCCCCAGCATTTT,TRBV3-1/TRBV3-2,.,TRBJ1-5,.
CATEGGRVNTEAFF,TGTGCCACCGAGGGGGGGAGAGTAAACACTGAAGCTTTCTTT,TRBV10-3,.,TRBJ1-1,few
CASSENAGGYLDTQYF,TGTGCCAGCAGTGAAAATGCGGGGGGGTATCTGGATACGCAGTATTTT,TRBV6-1,TRBD2,TRBJ2-3,.
CASSYSSVYEQYF,TGTGCCAGCAGTTACTCTTCGGTTTACGAGCAGTACTTC,TRBV6-5,.,TRBJ2-7,.
CASSLTPQGGHEQFF,TGTGCCAGCAGCTTAACCCCACAGGGTGGCCATGAGCAGTTCTTC,TRBV11-2,.,TRBJ2-1,.
CASSWGTGVTNNEQFF,TGTGCCAGCAGCTGGGGGACAGGGGTAACCAACAATGAGCAGTTCTTC,TRBV5-6,TRBD1,TRBJ2-1,.
CASSADSGNSPLHF,TGTGCCAGCAGCGCGGACAGCGGTAATTCACCCCTCCACTTT,TRBV6-5,.,TRBJ1-6,few
CASGTVSYNSPLHF,TGTGCCAGTGGCACAGTTAGTTATAATTCACCCCTCCACTTT,TRBV19,.,TRBJ1-6,.